The sequence of this TCR beta chain was determined in a study of blood T cells in healthy people across ages. Deletions cut 8 bases from V and 1 base from J, with 10 bases between. Germline V gene data show CDR1 as SQVTM and CDR2 as ANQGSEA. The CDR3 is made up of 12 amino acids. Points from the study as a whole: Long-lived and aged donors differed, with more naive CD4+ cells and higher diversity in the long-lived. Age showed a roughly linear inverse relationship with TCR beta diversity per million T cells.

Of note for this clonotype: What it recognizes is unknown. Given a much more abundant clone one base away, this may be a read error.

It was with a sample-barcoded 5' primer and a J-beta primer mix that a second PCR of roughly 7 to 12 cycles was run. MiXCR, applied by TCRdb to the 5' RACE reads, yields one record per CDR3 protein. The data show 1.5 million to 2 million distinct CDR3 sequences, around 36% seen once. Material: blood. This sequence was found in a woman younger than 45 in good health. The J gene is TRBJ2-3, the V gene TRBV29-1, with D hard to call. CDR3 DNA sequence: TGCAGCCTCAAACCCGGCACAGATACGCAGTATTTT. Translating gives CSLKPGTDTQYF.